This T cell receptor (beta chain) was sequenced for a study of cytomegalovirus exposure and HLA in healthy donors. Study-level points and caveats: The classifier, whose performance was assessed in both the original and validation cohorts, reportedly diagnosed cytomegalovirus status with high specificity and sensitivity. Later findings reportedly placed an Asian-associated ancestry cluster below the approximately 670-donor mean for N-insertions. Across donors, presence/absence analyses took sequencing depth to be roughly uniform.

CDR3 length: 16 amino acids. The V and J ends lost 2 bases and 5 bases, in that order; junction bases with no gene match: 8. Per the germline V gene, CDR1 is MNHEY and CDR2 is SVGAGI. For this clone: Its specificity is unknown.

The PCR made use of 60 Vbeta and 13 Jbeta primers. Repertoires were generated with immunoSEQ multiplex PCR, while TCRdb's copy carries only in-frame clones and drops some. This table holds 150,000 to 200,000 clones, around 85% found once. Sequencing input: PBMCs. The chain links TRBV6-5 to TRBJ2-2; TRBD1 agrees at 7 bases. The receptor was isolated from a man aged 18 to 29 in good health and CMV-seropositive. The CDR3 region has the DNA TGTGCCAGCAGTTACCGGGACAGTAGAAAGACCGGGGAGCTGTTTTTT. Its protein is CASSYRDSRKTGELFF.